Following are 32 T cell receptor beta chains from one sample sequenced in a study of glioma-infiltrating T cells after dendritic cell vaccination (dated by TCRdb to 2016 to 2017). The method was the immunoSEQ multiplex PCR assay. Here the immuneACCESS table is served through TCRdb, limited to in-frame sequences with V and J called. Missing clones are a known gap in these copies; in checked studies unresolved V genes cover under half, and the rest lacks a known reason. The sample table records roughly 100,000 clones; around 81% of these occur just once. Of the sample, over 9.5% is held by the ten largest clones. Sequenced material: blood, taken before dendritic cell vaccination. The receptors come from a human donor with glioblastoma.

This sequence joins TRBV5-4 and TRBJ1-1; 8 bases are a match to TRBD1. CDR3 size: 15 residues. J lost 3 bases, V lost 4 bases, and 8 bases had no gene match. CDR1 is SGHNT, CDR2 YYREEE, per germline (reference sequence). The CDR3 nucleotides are TGTGCCAGCAGCGCACCAGGGGGCTTCCACACTGAAGCTTTCTTT. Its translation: CASSAPGGFHTEAFF.

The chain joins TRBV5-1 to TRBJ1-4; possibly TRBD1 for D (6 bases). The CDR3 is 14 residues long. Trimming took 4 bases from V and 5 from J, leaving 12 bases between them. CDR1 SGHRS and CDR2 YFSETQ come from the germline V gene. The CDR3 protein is CASSVGQLNEKLFF. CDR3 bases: TGCGCCAGCAGCGTCGGACAGCTAAATGAAAAACTGTTTTTT.

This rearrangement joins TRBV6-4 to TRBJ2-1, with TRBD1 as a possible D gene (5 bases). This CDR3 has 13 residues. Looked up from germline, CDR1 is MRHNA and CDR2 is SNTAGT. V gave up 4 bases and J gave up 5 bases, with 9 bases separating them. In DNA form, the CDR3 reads TGTGCCAGCAGTGTGACAGCCAACAATGAGCAGTTCTTC. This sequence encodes CASSVTANNEQFF.

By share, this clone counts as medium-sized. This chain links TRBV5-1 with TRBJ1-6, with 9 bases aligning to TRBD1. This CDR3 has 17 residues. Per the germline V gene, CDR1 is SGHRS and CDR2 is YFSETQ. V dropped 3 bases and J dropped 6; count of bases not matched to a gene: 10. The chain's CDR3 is CASSSSAGTGTNSPLHF. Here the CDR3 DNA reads TGCGCCAGCAGCTCCTCCGCCGGGACAGGGACTAATTCACCCCTCCACTTT. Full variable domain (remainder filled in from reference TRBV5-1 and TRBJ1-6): KAGVTQTPRYLIKTRGQQVTLSCSPISGHRSVSWYQQTPGQGLQFLFEYFSETQRNKGNFPGRFSGRQFSNSRSEMNVSTLELGDSALYLCASSSSAGTGTNSPLHFGNGTRLTVT.

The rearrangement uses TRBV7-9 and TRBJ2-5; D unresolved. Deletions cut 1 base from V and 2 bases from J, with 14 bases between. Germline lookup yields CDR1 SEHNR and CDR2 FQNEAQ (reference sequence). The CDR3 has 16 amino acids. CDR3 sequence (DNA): TGTGCCAGCAGCTTAGGTCAAGCTTTCCCGCAAGAGACCCAGTACTTC. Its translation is CASSLGQAFPQETQYF.

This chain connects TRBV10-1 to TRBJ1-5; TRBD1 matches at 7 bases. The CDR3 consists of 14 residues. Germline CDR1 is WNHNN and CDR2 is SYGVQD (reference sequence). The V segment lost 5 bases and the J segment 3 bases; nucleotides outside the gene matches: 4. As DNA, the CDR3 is TGCGCCAGCAGTTCGGGACAGCCCAATCAGCCCCAGCATTTT. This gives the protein CASSSGQPNQPQHF.

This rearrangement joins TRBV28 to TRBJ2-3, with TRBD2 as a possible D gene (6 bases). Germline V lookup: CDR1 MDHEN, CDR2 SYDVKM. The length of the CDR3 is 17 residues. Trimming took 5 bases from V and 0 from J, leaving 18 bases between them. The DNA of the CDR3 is TGTGCCAGCAGTGCGGGACCGGGGCCAGGTAGCACAGATACGCAGTATTTT. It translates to CASSAGPGPGSTDTQYF.

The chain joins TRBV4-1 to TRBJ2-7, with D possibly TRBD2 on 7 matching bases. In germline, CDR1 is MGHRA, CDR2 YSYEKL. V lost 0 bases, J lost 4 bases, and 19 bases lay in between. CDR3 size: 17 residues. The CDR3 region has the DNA TGCGCCAGCAGCCAAGAGTTTCTGGGGGGGGGCTTGTACGAGCAGTACTTC. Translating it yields CASSQEFLGGGLYEQYF.

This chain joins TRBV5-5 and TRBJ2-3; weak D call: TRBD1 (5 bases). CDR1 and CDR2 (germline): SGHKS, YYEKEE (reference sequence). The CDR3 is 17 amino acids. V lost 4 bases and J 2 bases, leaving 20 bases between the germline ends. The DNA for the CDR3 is TGTGCCAGCAGCCGCCAGGACGAGACAGTGAACACAGATACGCAGTATTTT. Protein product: CASSRQDETVNTDTQYF.

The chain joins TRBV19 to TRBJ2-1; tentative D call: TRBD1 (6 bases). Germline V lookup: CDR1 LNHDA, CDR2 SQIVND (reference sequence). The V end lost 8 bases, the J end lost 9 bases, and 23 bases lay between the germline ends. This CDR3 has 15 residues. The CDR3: CASRLRGTRGAEQFF. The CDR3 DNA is TGTGCCAGTCGGCTCAGGGGCACCCGCGGAGCTGAGCAGTTCTTC.

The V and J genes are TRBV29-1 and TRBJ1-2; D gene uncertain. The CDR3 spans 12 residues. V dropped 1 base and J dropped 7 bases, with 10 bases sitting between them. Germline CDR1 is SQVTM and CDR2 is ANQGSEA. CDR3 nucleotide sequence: TGCAGCGTTGAAGGACGGGGTTCTGGCTACACCTTC. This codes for CSVEGRGSGYTF.

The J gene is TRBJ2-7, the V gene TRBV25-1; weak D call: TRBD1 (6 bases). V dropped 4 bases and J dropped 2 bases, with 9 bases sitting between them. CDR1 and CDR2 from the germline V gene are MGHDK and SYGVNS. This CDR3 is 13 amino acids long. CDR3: CASSVPGAYEQYF. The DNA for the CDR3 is TGTGCCAGCAGTGTCCCAGGGGCCTACGAGCAGTACTTC.

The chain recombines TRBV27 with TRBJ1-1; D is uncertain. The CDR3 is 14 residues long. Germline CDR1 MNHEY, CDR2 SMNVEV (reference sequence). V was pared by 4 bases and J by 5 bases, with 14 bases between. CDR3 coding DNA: TGTGCCAGCAGTTACAGTGGCGCTTTGACTGAAGCTTTCTTT. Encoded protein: CASSYSGALTEAFF.

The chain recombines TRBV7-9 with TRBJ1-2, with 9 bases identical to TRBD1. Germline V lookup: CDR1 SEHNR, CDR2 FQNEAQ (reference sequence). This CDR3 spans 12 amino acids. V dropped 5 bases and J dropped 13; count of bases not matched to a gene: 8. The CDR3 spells CASSVAGQGFTF. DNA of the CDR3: TGTGCCAGCAGCGTCGCAGGACAGGGGTTCACCTTC.

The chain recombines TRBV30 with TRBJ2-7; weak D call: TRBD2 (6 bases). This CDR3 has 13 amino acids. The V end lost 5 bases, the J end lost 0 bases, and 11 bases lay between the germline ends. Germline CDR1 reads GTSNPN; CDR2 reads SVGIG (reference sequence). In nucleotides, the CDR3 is TGTGCCTGGGGGGACGGGAGCTCCTACGAGCAGTACTTC. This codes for CAWGDGSSYEQYF.

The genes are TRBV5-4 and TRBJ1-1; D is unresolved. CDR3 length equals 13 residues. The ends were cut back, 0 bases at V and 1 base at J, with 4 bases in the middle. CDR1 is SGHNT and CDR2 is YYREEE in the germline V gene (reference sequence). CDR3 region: CASSLEPNTEAFF. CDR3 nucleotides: TGTGCCAGCAGCTTGGAGCCGAACACTGAAGCTTTCTTT.

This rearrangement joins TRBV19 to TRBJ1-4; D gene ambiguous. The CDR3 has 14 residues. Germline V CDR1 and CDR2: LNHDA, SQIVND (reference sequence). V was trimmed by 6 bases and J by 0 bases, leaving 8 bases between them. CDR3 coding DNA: TGTGCCAGTAGGTCCCACTCAACTAATGAAAAACTGTTTTTT. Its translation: CASRSHSTNEKLFF.

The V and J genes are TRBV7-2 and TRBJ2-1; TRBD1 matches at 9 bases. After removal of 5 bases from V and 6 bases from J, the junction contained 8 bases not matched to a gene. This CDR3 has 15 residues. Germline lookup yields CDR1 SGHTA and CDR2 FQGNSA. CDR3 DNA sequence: TGTGCCAGCAGCCTCCGGACAGGGGAGGTCAATGAGCAGTTCTTC. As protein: CASSLRTGEVNEQFF.

The CDR3 DNA follows: TGTGCCAGCTCAGACAGGGGCCTCTCCTACGAGCAGTACTTC. Translation: CASSDRGLSYEQYF. This rearrangement joins TRBV6-6 to TRBJ2-7, with 8 bases fitting TRBD1. From germline, CDR1 is MNHNY and CDR2 SVGAGI (reference sequence). The CDR3 is 14 residues long. V shed 8 bases and J 0 bases; nucleotides not matched to a gene: 6.

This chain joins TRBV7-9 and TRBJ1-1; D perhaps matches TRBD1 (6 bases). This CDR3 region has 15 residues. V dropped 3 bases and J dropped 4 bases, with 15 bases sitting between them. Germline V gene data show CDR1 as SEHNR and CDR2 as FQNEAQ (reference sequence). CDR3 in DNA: TGTGCCAGCAGCTTCCGGGACACCTTTGGCACTGAAGCTTTCTTT. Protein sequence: CASSFRDTFGTEAFF.

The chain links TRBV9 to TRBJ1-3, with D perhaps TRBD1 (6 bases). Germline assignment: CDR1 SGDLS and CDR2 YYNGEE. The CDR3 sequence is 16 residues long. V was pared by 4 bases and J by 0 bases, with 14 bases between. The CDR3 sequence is CASSRTSQGSGNTIYF. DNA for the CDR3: TGTGCCAGCAGCAGAACATCACAGGGCTCTGGAAACACCATATATTTT.

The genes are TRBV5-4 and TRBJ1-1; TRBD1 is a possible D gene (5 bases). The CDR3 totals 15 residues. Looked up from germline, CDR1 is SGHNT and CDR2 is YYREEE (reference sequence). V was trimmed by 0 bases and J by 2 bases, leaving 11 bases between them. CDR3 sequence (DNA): TGTGCCAGCAGCTTGGGACAGTCAGCTAACACTGAAGCTTTCTTT. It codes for CASSLGQSANTEAFF.

The DNA for the CDR3 is TGTGCCAGCAGCCGCCCGGACAGGGTAAATGAGCAGTTCTTC. Amino acid sequence: CASSRPDRVNEQFF. The chain links TRBV7-2 to TRBJ2-1; 8 bases align to TRBD1. J gave up 7 bases and V 5 bases, and 7 bases lay outside the gene matches. The CDR3 spans 14 residues. Per the germline V gene, CDR1 is SGHTA and CDR2 is FQGNSA.

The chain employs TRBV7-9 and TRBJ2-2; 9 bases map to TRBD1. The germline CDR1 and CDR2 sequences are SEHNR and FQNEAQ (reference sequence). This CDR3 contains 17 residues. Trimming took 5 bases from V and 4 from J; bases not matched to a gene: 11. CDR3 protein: CASSHRPGQGGTGELFF. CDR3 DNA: TGTGCCAGCAGCCATCGTCCGGGACAGGGCGGCACCGGGGAGCTGTTTTTT.

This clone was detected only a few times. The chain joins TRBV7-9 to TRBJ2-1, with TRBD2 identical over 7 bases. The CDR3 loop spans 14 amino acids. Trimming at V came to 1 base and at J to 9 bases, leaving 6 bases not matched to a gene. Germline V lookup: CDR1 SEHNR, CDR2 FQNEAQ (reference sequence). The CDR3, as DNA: TGTGCCAGCAGCTTAGGTTCTAGCGGAGGTGAGCAGTTCTTC. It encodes CASSLGSSGGEQFF.

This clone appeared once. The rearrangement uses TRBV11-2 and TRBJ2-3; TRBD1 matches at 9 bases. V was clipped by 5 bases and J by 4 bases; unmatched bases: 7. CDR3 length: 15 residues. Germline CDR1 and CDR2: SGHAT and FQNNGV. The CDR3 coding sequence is TGTGCCAGCAGCCCCCCGGGACAGGGCCCAGATACGCAGTATTTT. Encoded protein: CASSPPGQGPDTQYF.

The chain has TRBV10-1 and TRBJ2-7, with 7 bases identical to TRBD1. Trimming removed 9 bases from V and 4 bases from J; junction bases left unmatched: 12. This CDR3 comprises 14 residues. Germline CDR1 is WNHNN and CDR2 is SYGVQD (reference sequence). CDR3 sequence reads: CARYRGRFFYEQYF. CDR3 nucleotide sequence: TGCGCCAGGTACAGGGGCCGCTTTTTTTACGAGCAGTACTTC.

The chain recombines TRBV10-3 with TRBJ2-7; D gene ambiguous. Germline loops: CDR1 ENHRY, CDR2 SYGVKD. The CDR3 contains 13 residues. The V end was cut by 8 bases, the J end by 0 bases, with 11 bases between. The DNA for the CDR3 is TGTGCCATCGGTAAGCCGAGCTCCTACGAGCAGTACTTC. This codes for CAIGKPSSYEQYF.

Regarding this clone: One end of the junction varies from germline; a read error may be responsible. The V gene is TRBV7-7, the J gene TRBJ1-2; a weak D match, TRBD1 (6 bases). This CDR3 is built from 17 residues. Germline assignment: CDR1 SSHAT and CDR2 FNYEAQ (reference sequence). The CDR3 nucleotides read TGTGCTAGCAGCTTATTTGAAAGGGACAAGCCTAACTATGGCTACACCTTC. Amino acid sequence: CASSLFERDKPNYGYTF.

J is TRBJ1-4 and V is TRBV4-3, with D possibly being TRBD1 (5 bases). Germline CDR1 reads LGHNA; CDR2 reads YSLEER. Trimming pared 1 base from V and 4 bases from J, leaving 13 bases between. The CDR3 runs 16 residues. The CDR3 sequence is CASSQAKRGDNEKLFF. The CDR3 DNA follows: TGCGCCAGCAGCCAAGCAAAACGGGGGGATAATGAAAAACTGTTTTTT.

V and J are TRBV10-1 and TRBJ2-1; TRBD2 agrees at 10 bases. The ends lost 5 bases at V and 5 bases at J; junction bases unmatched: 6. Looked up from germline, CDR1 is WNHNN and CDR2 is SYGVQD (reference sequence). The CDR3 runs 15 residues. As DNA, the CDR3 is TGCGCCAGCAGTCAGCGGGGGGGCCGAGACAATGAGCAGTTCTTC. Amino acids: CASSQRGGRDNEQFF.

The CDR3 spells CASSRETGTDTQYF. CDR3 DNA: TGCGCCAGCAGCCGAGAGACAGGGACAGATACGCAGTATTTT. This chain uses TRBV4-1 with TRBJ2-3, with TRBD1 matching over 7 bases. The ends lost 4 bases at V and 3 bases at J; junction bases unmatched: 4. The germline CDR1 and CDR2 sequences are MGHRA and YSYEKL. The CDR3 totals 14 residues.